The following is a TCR beta chain sequence with its context. The antigen remains unidentified. This may be a read error, as it is one base from a much larger clone. The CDR3 runs to 15 residues. Germline V gene sequence: CDR1 MDHEN, CDR2 SYDVKM. TCRdb reprocessed the 5' RACE reads with MiXCR, giving one entry per CDR3 protein. The data hold roughly 120,000 distinct CDR3 sequences, with more than 6% observed a single time. This sample was included in a study of T cells after yellow fever vaccination. Overall study findings and caveats: Just a small share of clonotypes turned up in the CD4 compartment as well as the CD8 compartment.

The source material was CD4+ T cells sorted from PBMCs, sampled 10 days after the first yellow fever vaccination. The genes are TRBV28 and TRBJ2-1; perhaps TRBD2 as D (7 bases). This TCR was recovered from a man younger than 30 who received the YFV17D yellow fever vaccine. This CDR3 is CACSYVGGLYNEQFF. Written as DNA, the CDR3 is TGTGCCTGCAGTTATGTCGGGGGGCTCTACAATGAGCAGTTCTTC. Filled out from reference TRBV28 and TRBJ2-1, the complete variable domain reads DVKVTQSSRYLVKRTGEKVFLECVQDMDHENMFWYRQDPGLGLRLIYFSYDVKMKEKGDIPEGYSVSREKKERFSLILESASTNQTSMYLCACSYVGGLYNEQFFGPGTRLTVL.